This TCR beta chain is from a study of cytomegalovirus exposure and HLA in healthy donors. Study information: The use of the same platform for the 120 validation repertoires and the approximately 730 first-cohort repertoires was reported by a later analysis.

Findings of the study overall: Cytomegalovirus status, reportedly, was diagnosed with high specificity and sensitivity by the classifier. 150 or so TCR beta chains were listed as cytomegalovirus-associated.

The study drew the donors from its approximately 110-subject validation cohort, separate from the approximately 690-subject first cohort. This table comes from immunoSEQ multiplex PCR, and its TCRdb copy is limited to in-frame clones, with some not included. The repertoire consists of 260,000 or so clones, with roughly 88% occurring once and the leading ten covering approximately 3%. CDR1 and CDR2 (germline): SGHRS, YFSETQ. CDR3 length: 11 amino acids. V lost 2 bases to trimming and J lost 7 bases, with 7 bases between them. This clone was seen a handful of times. Its antigen is unidentified. This TCR came from a woman aged 25 to 39 in good health and CMV-seronegative. The sequenced sample consisted of PBMCs. The chain is built from TRBV5-1 and TRBJ2-7, with D unresolved. The CDR3 sequence is CASSFDEEQYF. DNA of the CDR3: TGCGCCAGCAGCTTCGACGAAGAGCAGTACTTC.